Each of the 21 T cell receptor beta chains below was sequenced from the same sample in a study of cytomegalovirus exposure and HLA in healthy donors. Vbeta (60) and Jbeta (13) primers were used in the PCR. The assay was immunoSEQ multiplex PCR, and TCRdb's table has in-frame clones only and misses some. The sample lists 200,000 or so clones, 79% seen once, with 1.5% to 2% in the top ten. The source material was PBMCs. These receptor sequences come from a man between 50 and 59 years old in good health and CMV-seronegative.

The J gene is TRBJ1-5, the V gene TRBV7-2, with D possibly TRBD1 on 6 matching bases. This CDR3 has 16 amino acids. V dropped 2 bases and J dropped 3 bases, with 14 bases sitting between them. Germline V gene sequence: CDR1 SGHTA, CDR2 FQGNSA. CDR3 DNA: TGTGCCAGCAGCTTAACCGCAGGGGTGGTCAATCAGCCCCAGCATTTT. This encodes CASSLTAGVVNQPQHF.

This clone was counted a few times. V gene TRBV6-5 combines with J gene TRBJ2-2; the match to TRBD1 covers 11 bases. The CDR3 is 15 residues long. The germline V gene has CDR1 MNHEY and CDR2 SVGAGI. Trimming removed 5 bases from V and 2 bases from J; junction bases left unmatched: 1. CDR3 nucleotides: TGTGCCAGCAGTGGGACAGGGGGTAACACCGGGGAGCTGTTTTTT. Translating gives CASSGTGGNTGELFF.

This sequence joins TRBV9 and TRBJ2-1; D ambiguous. CDR3 length: 17 amino acids. The V end lost 3 bases, the J end lost 0 bases, and 16 bases lay between the germline ends. CDR1 is SGDLS, CDR2 YYNGEE, per germline. Here the CDR3 DNA reads TGTGCCAGCAGCGGTAAAAACACCCCCAGCTCCTACAATGAGCAGTTCTTC. Translation gives CASSGKNTPSSYNEQFF. Complete variable domain (other parts from reference TRBV9 and TRBJ2-1): DSGVTQTPKHLITATGQRVTLRCSPRSGDLSVYWYQQSLDQGLQFLIQYYNGEERAKGNILERFSAQQFPDLHSELNLSSLELGDSALYFCASSGKNTPSSYNEQFFGPGTRLTVL.

The CDR3 DNA reads TGTGCCAGCAGCGAGCGGGGGGCGGGGCAGGGAGATACGCAGTATTTT. It specifies CASSERGAGQGDTQYF. The V call is TRBV9, the J call TRBJ2-3, with 9 nucleotides matching TRBD2. The CDR3 is 16 residues long. V lost 3 bases to trimming and J lost 5 bases; unmatched junction nucleotides: 10. CDR1 is SGDLS, CDR2 YYNGEE, per germline.

This clone was picked up a small number of times. This rearrangement joins TRBV6-6 to TRBJ1-5; the D gene is possibly TRBD1 (6 bases). Trimming pared 5 bases from V and 8 bases from J, leaving 16 bases between. Germline V lookup: CDR1 MNHNY, CDR2 SVGAGI (reference sequence). This CDR3 comprises 14 residues. CDR3 nucleotide sequence: TGTGCCAGCAGTCACAGGGAGTTGATGGAGCCCCAGCATTTT. Encoded protein: CASSHRELMEPQHF.

V is TRBV28 and J is TRBJ1-1; D is ambiguous. In germline, CDR1 is MDHEN, CDR2 SYDVKM. This CDR3 contains 11 residues. V dropped 7 bases and J dropped 5 bases, with 8 bases sitting between them. The CDR3 bases are TGTGCCAGCACCGCTATAACTGAAGCTTTCTTT. Translated, it gives CASTAITEAFF.

This chain connects TRBV7-2 to TRBJ1-2; TRBD1 might be the D (5 bases). CDR3 length equals 13 residues. Germline CDR1 is SGHTA and CDR2 is FQGNSA. The V gene lost 4 bases and the J gene lost 3 bases, with 9 bases spanning the gap. The CDR3 DNA sequence: TGTGCCAGCAGCTCGGGGGGTTACTATGGCTACACCTTC. Translation gives CASSSGGYYGYTF.

V and J are TRBV5-1 and TRBJ2-7, with D maybe TRBD1 (6 bases). CDR1 is SGHRS and CDR2 is YFSETQ in the germline V gene. The V and J ends lost 2 bases and 2 bases respectively, with 11 bases between them. There are 14 residues in the CDR3. The CDR3 loop reads CASSLPGTTYEQYF. The DNA for the CDR3 is TGCGCCAGCAGCTTACCCGGGACAACCTACGAGCAGTACTTC. Drawing the rest from reference TRBV5-1 and TRBJ2-7, the complete variable domain is KAGVTQTPRYLIKTRGQQVTLSCSPISGHRSVSWYQQTPGQGLQFLFEYFSETQRNKGNFPGRFSGRQFSNSRSEMNVSTLELGDSALYLCASSLPGTTYEQYFGPGTRLTVT.

This clone occurred a few times. J is TRBJ1-1 and V is TRBV18, with D possibly TRBD1 on 5 matching bases. The CDR3 length is 14 residues. V was pared by 2 bases and J by 3 bases, with 10 bases between. Germline V gives CDR1 KGHSH, CDR2 LQKENI. CDR3 coding DNA: TGTGCCAGCTCACCAAGGGCGGGGGACACTGAAGCTTTCTTT. This gives the protein CASSPRAGDTEAFF.

This rearrangement joins TRBV7-6 to TRBJ2-2; 12 nucleotides line up with TRBD1. The V gene end was trimmed by 5 bases and the J gene end by 7 bases; junction bases not matched to a gene: 8. The CDR3 consists of 16 residues. Germline V CDR1 and CDR2: SGHVS, FNYEAQ. The CDR3 sequence is CASSPTGTGGGGELFF. The CDR3 DNA reads as TGTGCCAGCAGCCCAACCGGGACAGGGGGCGGCGGGGAGCTGTTTTTT.

This clone has just a few counts. V gene TRBV5-1 combines with J gene TRBJ2-5; D is perhaps TRBD1 (6 bases). Germline values: CDR1 SGHRS, CDR2 YFSETQ. V was pared by 4 bases and J by 5 bases, with 15 bases between. The CDR3 length is 14 residues. The CDR3 DNA is TGCGCCAGCAGCGCCGGACAGCCCGGGGAGACCCAGTACTTC. Encoded protein: CASSAGQPGETQYF. Full variable domain (outside the CDR3, taken from reference TRBV5-1 and TRBJ2-5): KAGVTQTPRYLIKTRGQQVTLSCSPISGHRSVSWYQQTPGQGLQFLFEYFSETQRNKGNFPGRFSGRQFSNSRSEMNVSTLELGDSALYLCASSAGQPGETQYFGPGTRLLVL.

The CDR3 sequence: CASSTGLRDQYF. CDR3 coding DNA: TGTGCCAGCAGTACAGGGTTACGCGACCAGTACTTC. The chain employs TRBV27 and TRBJ2-5; D may be TRBD1 (6 bases). This CDR3 spans 12 amino acids. V lost 5 bases to trimming and J lost 10 bases, with 14 bases between them. Germline CDR1 reads MNHEY; CDR2 reads SMNVEV (reference sequence).

This chain joins TRBV14 and TRBJ2-4; no clear D. The CDR3 contains 15 residues. The germline V gene has CDR1 SGHDN and CDR2 FVKESK. Trimming cost V 0 bases and J 6 bases, with 12 bases left between them. The CDR3 here is CASSQDQQFGNIQYF. The CDR3 DNA reads as TGTGCCAGCAGCCAAGATCAACAGTTCGGAAACATTCAGTACTTC.

This rearrangement joins TRBV9 to TRBJ2-7; 8 bases agree with TRBD1. The junction had 5 bases not matched to a gene; V was cut back by 0 bases and J by 3 bases. This CDR3 contains 15 residues. Germline V CDR1 and CDR2: SGDLS, YYNGEE. The CDR3 region is CASSVERTGIYEQYF. CDR3 nucleotide sequence: TGTGCCAGCAGCGTAGAAAGGACAGGGATCTACGAGCAGTACTTC.

The chain carries TRBV19 and TRBJ2-5, with 7 bases matching TRBD1. The germline V gene encodes CDR1 LNHDA and CDR2 SQIVND (reference sequence). J gave up 4 bases and V 1 base, and 6 bases lay outside the gene matches. This CDR3 is built from 15 residues. The CDR3 is CASSIGRGQRETQYF. The CDR3 DNA is TGTGCCAGTAGTATAGGCCGGGGACAGCGAGAGACCCAGTACTTC. Drawing the rest from reference TRBV19 and TRBJ2-5, the complete variable domain is DGGITQSPKYLFRKEGQNVTLSCEQNLNHDAMYWYRQDPGQGLRLIYYSQIVNDFQKGDIAEGYSVSREKKESFPLTVTSAQKNPTAFYLCASSIGRGQRETQYFGPGTRLLVL.

The V call is TRBV4-1, the J call TRBJ2-3; TRBD2 matches 7 bases. Germline V gives CDR1 MGHRA, CDR2 YSYEKL. J lost 5 bases, V lost 3 bases, and 14 bases had no gene match. CDR3 size: 17 residues. Here the CDR3 reads CASSQGPTSLQQDTQYF. The DNA for the CDR3 is TGCGCCAGCAGCCAGGGTCCGACTAGCCTCCAACAAGATACGCAGTATTTT.

This chain connects TRBV7-9 to TRBJ1-4; D remains ambiguous. Trimming removed 4 bases from V and 0 bases from J, with 9 bases in between. This CDR3 contains 15 residues. Looked up from germline, CDR1 is SEHNR and CDR2 is FQNEAQ (reference sequence). The CDR3 nucleotides are TGTGCCAGCAGCTCCAAACAGCCAACTAATGAAAAACTGTTTTTT. It encodes CASSSKQPTNEKLFF.

The chain links TRBV28 to TRBJ1-4; TRBD1 aligns across 7 bases. From germline, CDR1 is MDHEN and CDR2 SYDVKM. The CDR3 is 15 residues long. Germline trimming cut 2 bases from V and 7 bases from J; bases unmatched to any gene: 7. CDR3 residues: CASSLPAGGVEKLFF. CDR3 in DNA: TGTGCCAGCAGTTTACCAGCAGGGGGTGTTGAAAAACTGTTTTTT.

This clone was observed once. V gene TRBV30 combines with J gene TRBJ2-5; D is undetermined. This CDR3 comprises 12 residues. V lost 3 bases, J lost 5 bases, and 10 bases lay in between. Germline CDR1 reads GTSNPN; CDR2 reads SVGIG (reference sequence). The CDR3 DNA reads TGTGCCTGGAGGCCGTACCGGGAGACCCAGTACTTC. Residues: CAWRPYRETQYF. Looking up the rest from reference TRBV30 and TRBJ2-5 gives the full variable domain: SQTIHQWPATLVQPVGSPLSLECTVEGTSNPNLYWYRQAAGRGLQLLFYSVGIGQISSEVPQNLSASRPQDRQFILSSKKLLLSDSGFYLCAWRPYRETQYFGPGTRLLVL.

This clone has more than one count but fewer than ten. The chain combines TRBV21-1 with TRBJ2-3; the table's D gene call, TRBD2, was not cross checked with the DNA. TRBV21-1 is a pseudogene segment. The CDR3 totals 16 residues. The CDR3: CASSNSAGGPRDTQYF. Written as DNA, the CDR3 is TGTGCCAGCAGCAATTCTGCGGGAGGGCCCCGAGATACGCAGTATTTT.

This chain connects TRBV2 to TRBJ1-1; a possible D gene is TRBD1 (6 bases). The CDR3 is 16 residues long. In germline, CDR1 is SNHLY, CDR2 FYNNEI. Between the trimmed V and J ends, which lost 1 base and 0 bases, there was a span of 12 bases. DNA of the CDR3: TGTGCCAGCAGTGAAGAAGGGACACCAATGAACACTGAAGCTTTCTTT. This sequence encodes CASSEEGTPMNTEAFF.